This is a list of T cell receptor beta chains from one sample in a study of T cell repertoires in cytomegalovirus infection. MiXCR was run by TCRdb on the reads, yielding one entry per CDR3 protein. Among around 740,000 distinct CDR3 sequences listed, roughly a third were seen once. The source material was PBMCs. The receptors derive from a human donor in good health (CMV status not recorded). Some clones in this sample may be carry-over from other donors' samples. The CDR3 runs from the conserved cysteine through the conserved F or W. A D gene is named only where the DNA matches it firmly. Rows give clone size only sometimes, using once, few, many, or a class for an expanded clone.

>TRBV6-5|-|TRBJ1-5|-
TGTGCCAGCAGTTACTCGAATTACGGGGATCATCCCCAGCATTTT
CASSYSNYGDHPQHF
>TRBV11-3|-|TRBJ1-5|few
TGTGCCACAAGACAGGCTAATCAGCCCCAGCATTTT
CATRQANQPQHF
>TRBV4-1|-|TRBJ2-4|once
TGCGCCAGCAGCCAACCTCAAGGGAAGAGCAAAAACATTCAGTACTTC
CASSQPQGKSKNIQYF
>TRBV5-4|-|TRBJ2-2|few
TGTGCCAGCAGCTTGAACAGGGCGAACACCGGGGAGCTGTTTTTT
CASSLNRANTGELFF
>TRBV7-8|TRBD2|TRBJ2-7|few
TGTGCCAGCAGCCTTGGGGCTAGCGGGAGAGTGGGTTACGAGCAGTACTTC
CASSLGASGRVGYEQYF
>TRBV7-6|-|TRBJ2-1|-
TGTGCCAGCAGCTTAGGGGGGTCCGGCTACAATGAGCAGTTCTTC
CASSLGGSGYNEQFF
>TRBV6-1|TRBD1|TRBJ2-7|many
TGTGCCAGCAGTGGGACAGGTGACTACGAGCAGTACTTC
CASSGTGDYEQYF
>TRBV7-2|-|TRBJ1-6|many
TGTGCCAGCAGCCCTCTAGGGGCATCTAATAATTCACCCCTCCACTTT
CASSPLGASNNSPLHF
>TRBV7-9|TRBD1|TRBJ1-2|-
TGTGCCAGCAGCAGAGCCGGGACAGGGAGTTATGGCTACACCTTC
CASSRAGTGSYGYTF
>TRBV20-1|TRBD1|TRBJ2-3|-
TGCAGTGCTAGAAAGTTAGGGGGCTCAGATACGCAGTATTTT
CSARKLGGSDTQYF
>TRBV7-2|TRBD2|TRBJ2-7|many
TGTGCCAGCAGCTCAAGTAGCGGGACCCACGGAGAGCAGTACTTC
CASSSSSGTHGEQYF
>TRBV5-1|TRBD1|TRBJ1-2|-
TGCGCCAGCAACGAGGACAGGGGAAACTATGGCTACACCTTC
CASNEDRGNYGYTF
>TRBV19|-|TRBJ1-1|few
TGTGCCAGTATTATGGGGCAGGGAAACACTGAAGCTTTCTTT
CASIMGQGNTEAFF
>TRBV7-2|TRBD1|TRBJ1-4|-
TGTGCCAGCAGAAGGACAGGGGTTGAAAAACTGTTTTTT
CASRRTGVEKLFF
>TRBV5-1|TRBD2|TRBJ2-3|-
TGCGCCAGCAGCCATGGGACTAGCGGAGATACGCAGTATTTT
CASSHGTSGDTQYF
>TRBV29-1|-|TRBJ1-1|-
TGCAGCGTTGGGAGGGGAAACACTGAAGCTTTCTTT
CSVGRGNTEAFF
>TRBV4-1|TRBD1|TRBJ1-5|-
TGCGCCAGCAGCCAAGGTTCTAGGGGGCGCAGCAATCAGCCCCAGCATTTT
CASSQGSRGRSNQPQHF
>TRBV7-2|TRBD2|TRBJ2-7|many
TGTGCCAGCAGCTGGGAGGGGACTAGCGGGACGTACGAGCAGTACTTC
CASSWEGTSGTYEQYF
>TRBV7-2|TRBD1|TRBJ1-5|few
TGTGCCAGCAGCTTACTTGGGACAGGGAAACAGCCCCAGCATTTT
CASSLLGTGKQPQHF
>TRBV6-8|TRBD1|TRBJ1-1|-
TGTGCCAGCAGGTATGACAGGGGTGAAGCTTTCTTT
CASRYDRGEAFF
>TRBV7-6|TRBD2|TRBJ2-3|-
TGTGCCAGCAGCTTAGAATGGCGGGGGGGCACAGATACGCAGTATTTT
CASSLEWRGGTDTQYF
>TRBV11-2|TRBD1|TRBJ1-1|few
TGTGCCAGCAGCTTAGTTCCAGGGGGCACTGAAGCTTTCTTT
CASSLVPGGTEAFF
>TRBV28|TRBD1|TRBJ1-1|-
TGTGCCAGCAGTTTGACAGGGGGAATGTACACTGAAGCTTTCTTT
CASSLTGGMYTEAFF
>TRBV2|-|TRBJ2-1|many
TGTGCCAGCCTTGCAAGCCTCTCCCGGGGAAATGAGCAGTTCTTC
CASLASLSRGNEQFF
>TRBV28|TRBD1|TRBJ2-7|-
TGTGCCAGCAGTTTATTGGGACAGAATTACGAGCAGTACTTC
CASSLLGQNYEQYF
>TRBV7-2|-|TRBJ2-3|once
TGTGCCTCCAAAAAGGGGCCAGCCGCAGATACGCAGTATTTT
CASKKGPAADTQYF
>TRBV19|TRBD2|TRBJ2-3|-
TGTGCCAGTAGTCTTCTGACTAGCGGGACCCCTACGCAGTATTTT
CASSLLTSGTPTQYF
>TRBV19|-|TRBJ1-4|few
TGTGCCAGTAGTATGAGCCGGAGTCAGGGGCTTGAAAAACTGTTTTTT
CASSMSRSQGLEKLFF
>TRBV3-1|-|TRBJ2-1|-
TGTGCCAGCAGCGTATACAGGGCCGAGCAGTTCTTC
CASSVYRAEQFF